This T cell receptor (beta chain) emerged from a study of vaccination effects on CD4 cells after COVID-19. Study-level information: Participants were given two doses of BNT162b2 or mRNA-1273 vaccine.

Antigen-specific CD4+ T cells expanded by the ViraFEST assay with viral peptide pools were then sequenced. Following an approximately eleven-day culture, CD4+ T cells were purified. Vaccinated participants had no history of SARS-CoV-2 infection and tested negative for nucleocapsid antibodies. Half of the medium was exchanged for IL-2 medium on both days 3 and 7. Libraries were prepared by immunoSEQ multiplex PCR; TCRdb keeps only in-frame clonotypes and omits some of them. The sample lists tens of thousands of clones; about 74% were seen once. As to this clone: Its target is not known.

Study-level results: Convalescent patients numbered few in the study; early post-infection timepoints were missing entirely. Healthy vaccinees showed cross-reactivity with common cold coronaviruses in only 1 of 255 vaccine-induced clones.

Per germline, CDR1 SNHLY and CDR2 FYNNEI. The CDR3 is made up of 15 amino acids. V was trimmed by 3 bases and J by 1 base, leaving 12 bases between them. V is TRBV2 and J is TRBJ1-1; TRBD1 might be the D (6 bases). The sequence was collected from a human donor who received a COVID-19 vaccine. This specimen consisted of CD4+ T cells from PBMCs cultured with SARS-CoV-2 spike peptides, obtained before COVID-19 vaccination. CDR3 amino acids: CASSDGGQGNTEAFF. For the CDR3, the DNA is TGTGCCAGCAGTGACGGGGGGCAGGGGAACACTGAAGCTTTCTTT.